This TCR beta chain originates from a study of blood T cell repertoires in COVID-19. Overall study: COVID-19 samples from acute and convalescent phases originated in the United States, Italy and Spain. PBMCs, B-cell-depleted T cells, or T cells were the source of the cDNA or gDNA that made up the material.

As processed by the authors: Estimation of nucleated cell counts was performed using reference gene primer amplification. TCRdb keeps only in-frame clones here, not all; method: immunoSEQ multiplex PCR. Clone size and the V and J calls come from that table; the DNA yielded D and trimming. Among 100,000 to 150,000 clones, over 75% were seen once, and the ten largest hold approximately 2%. Germline CDR1 reads SGHTA; CDR2 reads FQGNSA. The CDR3 runs 16 residues. V was pared by 5 bases and J by 0 bases, with 14 bases between. The receptor was isolated from a man in his 70s with active COVID-19. The rearrangement joins TRBV7-2 to TRBJ2-1; weak D call: TRBD1 (5 bases). The material sequenced was peripheral blood. The CDR3 DNA follows: TGTGCCAGCAGCACAGGTGCAGCGAGCTCCTACAATGAGCAGTTCTTC. It codes for CASSTGAASSYNEQFF.